The clone carrying this T cell receptor (beta chain) was recorded at least ten times. Its antigen remains unknown. Each CDR3 protein gets one entry after TCRdb re-called the 5' RACE reads with MiXCR. The sample has 600,000 to 850,000 distinct CDR3 sequences, around a sixth seen once. The sample originates from a study of identical twins. Whole-study findings and limits: Cross-sectional statistics underpinned the conclusions; the same donors were not followed.

From germline, CDR1 is SGHTA and CDR2 FQGNSA. There are 14 residues in the CDR3. The V end lost 5 bases, the J end lost 8 bases, and 16 bases lay between the germline ends. These data were also reused for a study on T cells expressing NK-cell markers. That paper states: Eight donors were sequenced, of whom seven were HCMV-seropositive, while the remaining one was HCMV-seronegative. NKG2C+ dominant clonotype frequencies in several donors were roughly 1.0-7.5% of CD8+ T cells.

The receptor was isolated from a woman under 30 in good health. The sequenced sample consisted of PBMCs. The V gene is TRBV7-2, the J gene TRBJ2-1; no reliable D call. The CDR3 loop is CASSPSRSLHEQFF. The CDR3 DNA sequence: TGTGCCAGCAGCCCCTCGCGATCGTTGCATGAGCAGTTCTTC. The full variable domain, completed using reference TRBV7-2 and TRBJ2-1, is GAGVSQSPSNKVTEKGKDVELRCDPISGHTALYWYRQSLGQGLEFLIYFQGNSAPDKSGLPSDRFSAERTGGSVSTLTIQRTQQEDSAVYLCASSPSRSLHEQFFGPGTRLTVL.